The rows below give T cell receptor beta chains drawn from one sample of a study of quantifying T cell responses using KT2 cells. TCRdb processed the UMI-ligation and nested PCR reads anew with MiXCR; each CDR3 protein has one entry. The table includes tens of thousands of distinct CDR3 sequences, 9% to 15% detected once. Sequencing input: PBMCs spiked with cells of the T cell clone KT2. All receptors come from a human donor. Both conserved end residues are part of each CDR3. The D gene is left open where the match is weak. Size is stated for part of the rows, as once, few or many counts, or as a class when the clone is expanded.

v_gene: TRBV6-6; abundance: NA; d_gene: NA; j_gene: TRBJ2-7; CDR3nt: TGTGCCAGCAGTTACTCCGCGGACGAGCAGTACTTC; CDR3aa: CASSYSADEQYF
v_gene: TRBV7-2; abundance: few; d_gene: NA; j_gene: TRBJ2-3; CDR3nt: TGTGCCAGCAGCCCAGGCGGAGGCACAGATACGCAGTATTTT; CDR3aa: CASSPGGGTDTQYF
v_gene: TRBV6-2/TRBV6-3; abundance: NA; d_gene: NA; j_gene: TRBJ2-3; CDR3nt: TGTGCCAGCAGTTCGGGGACCCAAATTCGGGATACGCAGTATTTT; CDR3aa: CASSSGTQIRDTQYF
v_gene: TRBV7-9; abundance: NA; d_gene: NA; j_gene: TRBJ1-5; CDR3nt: TGTGCCAGCAGCTTAGGGTTCCGTCAGCCCCAGCATTTT; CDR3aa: CASSLGFRQPQHF
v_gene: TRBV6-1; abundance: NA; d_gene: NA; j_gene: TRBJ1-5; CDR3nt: TGTGCCAGCAGTACCCAGAAGGGGAGCAATCAGCCCCAGCATTTT; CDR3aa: CASSTQKGSNQPQHF
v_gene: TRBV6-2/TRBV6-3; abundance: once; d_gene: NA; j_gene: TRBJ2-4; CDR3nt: TGTGCCAGCAGTGACCCCCGGCTAAACATTCAGTACTTC; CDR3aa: CASSDPRLNIQYF
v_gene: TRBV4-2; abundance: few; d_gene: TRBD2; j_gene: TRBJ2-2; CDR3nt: TGTGCCAGCAGCCAAGAAGGGTACGGGAGGGCCTCCGACGGGGAGCTGTTTTTT; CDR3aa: CASSQEGYGRASDGELFF
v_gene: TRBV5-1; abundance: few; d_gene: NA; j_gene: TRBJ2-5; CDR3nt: TGCGCCAGCAGCTTGACGCAGCCTCAAGAGACCCAGTACTTC; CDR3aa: CASSLTQPQETQYF
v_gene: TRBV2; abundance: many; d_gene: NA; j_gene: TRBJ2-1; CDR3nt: TGTGCCAGCAGTGAAGGACAGTCTTCGTTGTTCTTC; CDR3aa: CASSEGQSSLFF
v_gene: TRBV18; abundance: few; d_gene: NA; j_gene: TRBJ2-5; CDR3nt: TGTGCCAGCTCGGAAGGGGAGACCCAGTACTTC; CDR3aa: CASSEGETQYF
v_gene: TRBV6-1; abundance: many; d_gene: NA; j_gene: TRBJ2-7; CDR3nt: TGTGCCAGCAGTCCTACCCCCTACGAGCAGTACTTC; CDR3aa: CASSPTPYEQYF
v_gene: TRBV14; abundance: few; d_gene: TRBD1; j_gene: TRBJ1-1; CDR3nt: TGTGCCAGCAGCCAAAGAACCGGGACAGGGGGCGTAAAAGCTTTCTTT; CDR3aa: CASSQRTGTGGVKAFF
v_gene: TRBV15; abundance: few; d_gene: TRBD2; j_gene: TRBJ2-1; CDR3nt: TGTGCCACCAGCAGAACTAGCGGGAGGCACAATGAGCAGTTCTTC; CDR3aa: CATSRTSGRHNEQFF
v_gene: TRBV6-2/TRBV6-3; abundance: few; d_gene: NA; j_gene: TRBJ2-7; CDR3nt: TGTGCCAGCAGTTCAGGGCGGCTAGCCCACGAGCAGTACTTC; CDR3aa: CASSSGRLAHEQYF
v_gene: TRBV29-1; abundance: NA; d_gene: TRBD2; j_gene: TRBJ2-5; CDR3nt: TGCAGCGTTGAAGAACTAGCGGGAAGGACCCAGTACTTC; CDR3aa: CSVEELAGRTQYF
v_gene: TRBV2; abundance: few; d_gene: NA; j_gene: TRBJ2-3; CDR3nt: TGTGCCAGCAGTTCCCAGTTACAATATTTT; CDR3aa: CASSSQLQYF
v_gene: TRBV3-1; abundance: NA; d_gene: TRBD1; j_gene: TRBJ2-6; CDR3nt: TGTGCCAGCAGCCAGCCCCGGGACAGGGCTGGGGCCAACGTCCTGACTTTC; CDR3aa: CASSQPRDRAGANVLTF
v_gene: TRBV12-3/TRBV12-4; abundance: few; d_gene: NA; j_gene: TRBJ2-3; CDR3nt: TGTGCCAGCTGGGGCCGGGGGGCCAGTTTCACAGATACGCAGTATTTT; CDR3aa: CASWGRGASFTDTQYF
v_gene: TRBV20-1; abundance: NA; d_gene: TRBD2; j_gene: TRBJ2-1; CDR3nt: TGCAGTGCAGTACTAGCGGGAGGGAATGAGCAGTTCTTC; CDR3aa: CSAVLAGGNEQFF
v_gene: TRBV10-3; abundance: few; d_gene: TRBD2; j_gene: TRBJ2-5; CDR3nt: TGTGCCATCAACGAGCGGGGGGCCGGTGAGACCCAGTACTTC; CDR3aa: CAINERGAGETQYF
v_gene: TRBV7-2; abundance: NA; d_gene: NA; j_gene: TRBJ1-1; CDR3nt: TGTGCCAGCATCGGACAGCCTGAAGCTTTCTTT; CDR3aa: CASIGQPEAFF
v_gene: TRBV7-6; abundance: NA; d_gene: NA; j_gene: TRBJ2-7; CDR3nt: TGTGCCAGCAGCCCAGTCCCAGGGGCCTACGAGCAGTACTTC; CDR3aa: CASSPVPGAYEQYF
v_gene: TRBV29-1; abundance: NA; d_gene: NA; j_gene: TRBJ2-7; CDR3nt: TGCAGCGTTGAAGGTGGTAGGGACACCCCCTCCTACGAGCAGTACTTC; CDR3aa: CSVEGGRDTPSYEQYF
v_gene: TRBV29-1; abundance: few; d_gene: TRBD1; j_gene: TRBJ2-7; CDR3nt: TGCAGCGTTGGACAGGGATTGGACGAGCAGTACTTC; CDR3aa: CSVGQGLDEQYF
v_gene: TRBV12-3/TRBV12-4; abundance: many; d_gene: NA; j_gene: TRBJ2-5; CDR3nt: TGTGCCAGCAGCCGGATACAGGGTGACGAGACCCAGTACTTC; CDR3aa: CASSRIQGDETQYF
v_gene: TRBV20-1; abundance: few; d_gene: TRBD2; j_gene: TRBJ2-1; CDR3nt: TGCAGTGCTATCCCCGGGACTAGCGGGACAGGTGAGCAGTTCTTC; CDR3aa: CSAIPGTSGTGEQFF
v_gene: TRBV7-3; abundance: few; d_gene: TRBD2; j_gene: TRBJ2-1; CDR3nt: TGTGCCAGCAGCCTTAGCGGGAGTGCCTACAATGAGCAGTTCTTC; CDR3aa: CASSLSGSAYNEQFF
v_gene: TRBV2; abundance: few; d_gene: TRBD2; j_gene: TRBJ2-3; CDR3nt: TGTGCCAGCAGTTTAGCGGGGATTATCGATACGCAGTATTTT; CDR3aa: CASSLAGIIDTQYF
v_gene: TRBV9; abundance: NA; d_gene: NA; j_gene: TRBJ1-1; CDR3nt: TGTGCCAGCAGCACAGACATCGGGCCCGGGCCGACTGAAGCTTTCTTT; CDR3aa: CASSTDIGPGPTEAFF
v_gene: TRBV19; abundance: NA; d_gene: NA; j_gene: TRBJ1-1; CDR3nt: TGTGCCAGTACCAAACCCATACCGAACACTGAAGCTTTCTTT; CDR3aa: CASTKPIPNTEAFF
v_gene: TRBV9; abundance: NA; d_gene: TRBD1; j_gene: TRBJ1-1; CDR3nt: TGTGCCAGCAGCCCCTCGACAGGGTTCGAAGCTTTCTTT; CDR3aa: CASSPSTGFEAFF
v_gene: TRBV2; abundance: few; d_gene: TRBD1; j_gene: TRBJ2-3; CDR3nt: TGTGCCAGCAGCCCAGACAGGGCGGGCACAGATACGCAGTATTTT; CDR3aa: CASSPDRAGTDTQYF
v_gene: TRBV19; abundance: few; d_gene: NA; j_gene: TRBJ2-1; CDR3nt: TGTGCCAGTAGTATACAACAGGGCACTCACAATGAGCAGTTCTTC; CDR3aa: CASSIQQGTHNEQFF
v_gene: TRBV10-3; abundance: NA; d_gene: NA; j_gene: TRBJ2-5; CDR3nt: TGTGCCATCAGTGATAGTTCGCACGGGACCCAGTACTTC; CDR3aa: CAISDSSHGTQYF
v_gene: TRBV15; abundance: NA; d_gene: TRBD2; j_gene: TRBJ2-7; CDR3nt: TGTGCCACCAGCAGAGTTTTGGGGACTAGCGGGAGAAGGGGCCCCTACGAGCAGTACTTC; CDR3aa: CATSRVLGTSGRRGPYEQYF
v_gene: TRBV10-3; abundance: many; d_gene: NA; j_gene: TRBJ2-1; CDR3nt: TGTGCCATCAGTGACGCGGGGTGGGATCCTGGGGAGCAGTTCTTC; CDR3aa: CAISDAGWDPGEQFF
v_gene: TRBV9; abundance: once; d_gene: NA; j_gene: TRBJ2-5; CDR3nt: TGTGCCAGCACCAAGGGGACCCAGCAAGAGACCCAGTACTTC; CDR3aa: CASTKGTQQETQYF
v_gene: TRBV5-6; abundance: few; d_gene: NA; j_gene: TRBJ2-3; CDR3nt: TGTGCCAGCAGCTCATTGACGATTCGGAGCACAGATACGCAGTATTTT; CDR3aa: CASSSLTIRSTDTQYF
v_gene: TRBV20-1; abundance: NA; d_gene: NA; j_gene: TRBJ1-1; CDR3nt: TGCAGTGCTCCCCCCATCTTGAACACTGAAGCTTTCTTT; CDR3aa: CSAPPILNTEAFF
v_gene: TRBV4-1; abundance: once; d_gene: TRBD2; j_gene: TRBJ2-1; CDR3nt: TGCGCCAGCAGCCAAAAACTAGCGGGGGGCCCCTACAATGAGCAGTTCTTC; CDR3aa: CASSQKLAGGPYNEQFF
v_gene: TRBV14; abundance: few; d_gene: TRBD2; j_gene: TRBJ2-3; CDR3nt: TGTGCCAGCAGCCAACAAGCGGGAAACACAGATACGCAGTATTTT; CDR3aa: CASSQQAGNTDTQYF
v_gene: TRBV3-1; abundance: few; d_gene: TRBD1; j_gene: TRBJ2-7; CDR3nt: TGTGCCAGCAGCCGGGACAGTTCCTACGAGCAGTACTTC; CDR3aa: CASSRDSSYEQYF
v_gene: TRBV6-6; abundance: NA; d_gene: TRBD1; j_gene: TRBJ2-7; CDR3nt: TGTGCCAGCGGACAGGATTCCTACGAGCAGTACTTC; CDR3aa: CASGQDSYEQYF
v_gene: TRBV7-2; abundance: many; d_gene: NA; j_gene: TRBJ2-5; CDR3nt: TGTGCCAGCAGCCCCGGACCGCCAGAGACCCAGTACTTC; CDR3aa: CASSPGPPETQYF
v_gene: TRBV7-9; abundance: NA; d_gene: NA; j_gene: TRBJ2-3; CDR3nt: TGTGCCAGCAGCATCCCCGATACGCAGTATTTT; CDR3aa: CASSIPDTQYF
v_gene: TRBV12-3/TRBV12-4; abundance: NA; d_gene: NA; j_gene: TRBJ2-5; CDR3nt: TGTGCCAGCAGTTCCCCATCCGGGACCCCGTTGACCCAGTACTTC; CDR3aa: CASSSPSGTPLTQYF
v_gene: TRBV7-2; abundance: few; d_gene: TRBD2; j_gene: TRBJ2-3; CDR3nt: TGTGCCAGCAGCCTAAGGACTAGCGGGGGGGCCGCAGATACGCAGTATTTT; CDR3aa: CASSLRTSGGAADTQYF
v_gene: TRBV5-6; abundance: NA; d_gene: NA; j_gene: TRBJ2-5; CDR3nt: TGTGCCAGCACCCTCGGTCCAGCCGGAGAGACCCAGTACTTC; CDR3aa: CASTLGPAGETQYF
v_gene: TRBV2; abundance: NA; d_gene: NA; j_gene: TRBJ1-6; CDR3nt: TGTGTCAGCATAGCGGAGGAGTATTCACCCCTCCACTTT; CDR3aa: CVSIAEEYSPLHF
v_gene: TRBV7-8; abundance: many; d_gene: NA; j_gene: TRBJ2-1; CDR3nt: TGTGCCAGCAGCTTACAATCCATTATGAGCTCCTACAATGAGCAGTTCTTC; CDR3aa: CASSLQSIMSSYNEQFF
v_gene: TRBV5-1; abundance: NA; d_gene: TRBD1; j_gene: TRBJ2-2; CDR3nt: TGCGCCAGCAGCTCCAGGGGGTTTAACACCGGGGAGCTGTTTTTT; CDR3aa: CASSSRGFNTGELFF
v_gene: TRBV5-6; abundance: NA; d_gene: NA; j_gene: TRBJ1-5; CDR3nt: TGTGCCAGCAGCTTGTATGGCAATCAGCCCCAGCATTTT; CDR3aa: CASSLYGNQPQHF
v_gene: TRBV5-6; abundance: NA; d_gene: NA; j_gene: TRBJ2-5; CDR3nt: TGTGCCAGCCAAGCTTGGGCGGCCAGTTATGAGACCCAGTACTTC; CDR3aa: CASQAWAASYETQYF
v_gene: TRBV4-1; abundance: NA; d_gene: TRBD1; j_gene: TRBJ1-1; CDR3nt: TGCGCCAGCAGGGGCTACAGGGGGCAAACTGAAGCTTTCTTT; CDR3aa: CASRGYRGQTEAFF
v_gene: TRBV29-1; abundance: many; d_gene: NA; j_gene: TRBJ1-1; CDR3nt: TGCAGCGTTACCCCCTACGAAGGCACTGAAGCTTTCTTT; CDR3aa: CSVTPYEGTEAFF